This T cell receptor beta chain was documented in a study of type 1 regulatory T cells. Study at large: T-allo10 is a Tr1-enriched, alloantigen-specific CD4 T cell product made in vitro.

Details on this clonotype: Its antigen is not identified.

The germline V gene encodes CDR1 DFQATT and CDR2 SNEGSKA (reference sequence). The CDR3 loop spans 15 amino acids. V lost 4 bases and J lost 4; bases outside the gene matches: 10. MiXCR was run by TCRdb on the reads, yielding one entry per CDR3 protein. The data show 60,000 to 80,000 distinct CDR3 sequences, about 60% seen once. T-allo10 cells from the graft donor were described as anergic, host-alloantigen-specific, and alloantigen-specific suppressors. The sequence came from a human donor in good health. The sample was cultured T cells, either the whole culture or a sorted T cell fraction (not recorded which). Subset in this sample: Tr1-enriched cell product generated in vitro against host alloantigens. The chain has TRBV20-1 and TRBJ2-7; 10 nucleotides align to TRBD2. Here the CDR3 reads CSAIFPSGSLYEQYF. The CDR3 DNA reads TGCAGTGCTATATTCCCTAGCGGGAGTCTTTACGAGCAGTACTTC.